This TCR beta chain was sequenced during a study of cytotoxic CD8 clonotypes in ibrutinib-treated CLL. Whole-study context: After a median roughly a year on treatment (6 to 36), response samples were drawn. On average, each sample had hundreds of thousands of productive templates and tens of thousands of productive rearrangements. Overall study findings and caveats: Upon ibrutinib response clonality rose, and upon progression it fell back toward baseline. With treatment, public clonotypes, which were uncommon, either contracted or remained stable.

The assay was immunoSEQ multiplex PCR, and TCRdb's table has in-frame clones only and misses some. There are around 130,000 clones in the sample; 84% occur only once, and 3.3% lies in the top ten. On this clone itself: The antigen is undetermined.

The V gene's germline CDR1 is SGHTA and CDR2 FQGTGA. The V end was cut by 3 bases, the J end by 4 bases, with 15 bases between. The CDR3 is 16 amino acids. This specimen consisted of PBMCs, obtained after 24 months of ibrutinib treatment. The receptor was derived from a human donor with chronic lymphocytic leukemia. This chain links TRBV7-3 with TRBJ2-2; a weak D match, TRBD2 (6 bases). CDR3: CASSFPSGAGTGELFF. Here the CDR3 DNA reads TGTGCCAGCAGCTTCCCCTCGGGAGCGGGCACCGGGGAGCTGTTTTTT.